This TCR beta chain was sequenced for a study of blood T cell repertoires in COVID-19. For the study at large: Spain, Italy and the United States supplied samples that represented acute and convalescent COVID-19. Sources were T cells, B-cell-depleted T cells, or PBMCs; the material itself was cDNA or gDNA.

Authors' data handling: Amplification from reference gene primers served as the basis for estimated nucleated cell counts. Some clones are missing from TCRdb's copy, which holds only in-frame ones; the method was immunoSEQ multiplex PCR. The DNA gave D and trimming, while V, J and clone size come from that table. The sample gives more than 200,000 clones, 85% to 90% of which show up once; around 2.9% is in the top ten. From germline, CDR1 is KGHSH and CDR2 LQKENI. CDR3 length: 15 residues. Trimming removed 1 base from V and 6 bases from J; junction bases left unmatched: 7. Sequencing was done on a sample of peripheral blood. This clonotype was sampled from a woman aged 55 to 70 with acute or convalescent COVID-19. This chain uses TRBV18 with TRBJ2-7; 9 nucleotides agree with TRBD2. The CDR3 is CASSPRLAGDGEQYF. CDR3 coding DNA: TGTGCCAGCTCACCACGGTTAGCGGGAGACGGCGAGCAGTACTTC.